What follows are 22 T cell receptor beta chains derived from one specimen sequenced in a study of siplizumab effects on memory and regulatory T cells. Sequencing was performed with immunoSEQ multiplex PCR; in TCRdb, only in-frame clones are kept and a portion is missing. The sample comprises over 90,000 clones, approximately 90% of which are singletons, and around 1.1% rests with the top ten. Sequencing was carried out using CD4+ T cells sorted from blood. These receptors originate from a human donor in good health.

The chain carries TRBV4-1 and TRBJ1-5; D is perhaps TRBD1 (5 bases). Germline V gene data show CDR1 as MGHRA and CDR2 as YSYEKL. Between the trimmed V and J ends, which lost 3 bases and 8 bases, there was a span of 11 bases. There are 13 residues in the CDR3. CDR3 sequence: CASSQDITEPQHF. The CDR3 region has the DNA TGCGCCAGCAGCCAGGACATAACAGAGCCCCAGCATTTT.

The chain joins TRBV18 to TRBJ1-3; no firm D call. This CDR3 has 13 amino acids. Germline-derived CDR1 and CDR2 are KGHSH and LQKENI. V dropped 5 bases and J dropped 2 bases, with 7 bases sitting between them. The CDR3 sequence: CASSIRAGNTIYF. Written as DNA, the CDR3 is TGTGCCAGCTCAATTAGAGCTGGAAACACCATATATTTT.

V and J are TRBV7-9 and TRBJ2-4, with TRBD1 matching over 9 bases. Germline V gives CDR1 SEHNR, CDR2 FQNEAQ (reference sequence). V lost 5 bases and J lost 0; bases outside the gene matches: 8. The CDR3 has 17 amino acids. CDR3 residues: CASSEIQGAGAKNIQYF. The CDR3, as DNA: TGTGCCAGCAGCGAGATACAGGGGGCGGGAGCCAAAAACATTCAGTACTTC.

This chain uses TRBV15 with TRBJ1-2, with 10 positions matching TRBD1. The CDR3 is made up of 15 amino acids. Germline loops: CDR1 LNHNV, CDR2 YYDKDF (reference sequence). Losses at the gene ends were 5 bases for V and 4 bases for J; bases not matched to a gene: 7. The CDR3 nucleotides are TGTGCCACCAGCCGACGGGACAGGGGATCCTATGGCTACACCTTC. This codes for CATSRRDRGSYGYTF.

This chain connects TRBV20-1 to TRBJ2-7; D is unclear. The V gene's germline CDR1 is DFQATT and CDR2 SNEGSKA (reference sequence). The CDR3 is 10 amino acids. Trimming pared 5 bases from V and 3 bases from J, leaving 5 bases between. The CDR3 nucleotides are TGCAGTGCTCAGAGCTACGAGCAGTACTTC. Amino acids: CSAQSYEQYF.

This chain joins TRBV28 and TRBJ1-5, with no clear D. The V gene lost 3 bases and the J gene lost 1 base, with 19 bases spanning the gap. CDR1 is MDHEN and CDR2 is SYDVKM in the germline V gene. The CDR3 length is 18 residues. The CDR3, as DNA: TGTGCCAGCAGTTTCTTACATAGGGCTTCGGGAAGCAATCAGCCCCAGCATTTT. It codes for CASSFLHRASGSNQPQHF.

The CDR3 spells CASSLAAGAETQYF. CDR3 DNA: TGTGCCAGCAGCTTAGCGGCAGGGGCCGAGACCCAGTACTTC. The genes are TRBV7-6 and TRBJ2-5; a possible D gene is TRBD1 (6 bases). Germline CDR1 reads SGHVS; CDR2 reads FNYEAQ. Trimming left V 0 bases short and J 5 bases short, with 10 bases between. This CDR3 has 14 residues.

This chain joins TRBV25-1 and TRBJ2-7; 8 positions agree with TRBD1. Germline trimming cut 1 base from V and 5 bases from J; bases unmatched to any gene: 7. This CDR3 has 15 residues. Germline lookup yields CDR1 MGHDK and CDR2 SYGVNS. The CDR3: CASSEFRGRLDEQYF. The CDR3 DNA is TGTGCCAGCAGTGAATTCAGGGGGCGCTTGGACGAGCAGTACTTC.

V usage is TRBV28 and J usage is TRBJ2-6, with D perhaps matching TRBD1 (5 bases). Trimming took off 8 bases at V and 13 bases at J, with 21 bases between the two ends. Looked up from germline, CDR1 is MDHEN and CDR2 is SYDVKM. This CDR3 region has 14 residues. The CDR3 here is CASRNRQSGFVLTF. As DNA, the CDR3 is TGTGCCAGCCGTAACCGACAGTCCGGGTTTGTCCTGACTTTC.

This clone was detected only a few times. J is TRBJ1-2 and V is TRBV2; D is unresolved. The CDR3 is made up of 14 amino acids. Germline-derived CDR1 and CDR2 are SNHLY and FYNNEI. V dropped 7 bases and J dropped 4 bases, with 16 bases sitting between them. The CDR3 DNA follows: TGTGCCAGCACCTTAGGAGAGGCCTTCTATGGCTACACCTTC. This sequence encodes CASTLGEAFYGYTF. Full variable domain (outside the CDR3, taken from reference TRBV2 and TRBJ1-2): EPEVTQTPSHQVTQMGQEVILRCVPISNHLYFYWYRQILGQKVEFLVSFYNNEISEKSEIFDDQFSVERPDGSNFTLKIRSTKLEDSAMYFCASTLGEAFYGYTFGSGTRLTVV.

This sequence joins TRBV25-1 and TRBJ2-3; D not resolved. Trimming pared 8 bases from V and 0 bases from J, leaving 9 bases between. From germline, CDR1 is MGHDK and CDR2 SYGVNS. The CDR3 totals 13 residues. CDR3 nucleotides: TGTGCCAGCGGTCCTCCTAGCACAGATACGCAGTATTTT. The encoded protein is CASGPPSTDTQYF. The full variable domain, completed using reference TRBV25-1 and TRBJ2-3, is EADIYQTPRYLVIGTGKKITLECSQTMGHDKMYWYQQDPGMELHLIHYSYGVNSTEKGDLSSESTVSRIRTEHFPLTLESARPSHTSQYLCASGPPSTDTQYFGPGTRLTVL.

Only one count was recorded for this clone. In nucleotides, the CDR3 is TGCAGCGCCACAAAAGACAGGGCGAGTGAAAAACTGTTTTTT. As protein: CSATKDRASEKLFF. The V call is TRBV29-1, the J call TRBJ1-4; TRBD1 aligns across 7 bases. The germline CDR1 and CDR2 sequences are SQVTM and ANQGSEA. The V and J ends lost 7 bases and 7 bases, in that order; junction bases with no gene match: 12. CDR3 length equals 14 residues.

This clone was observed a single time. The rearrangement uses TRBV14 and TRBJ2-2; D not resolved. The germline gives CDR1 SGHDN, CDR2 FVKESK. V lost 8 bases, J lost 4 bases, and 8 bases lay in between. This CDR3 is 12 amino acids long. The CDR3 here is CASGELTGELFF. The CDR3 DNA sequence: TGTGCCAGCGGGGAACTCACCGGGGAGCTGTTTTTT.

The chain has TRBV6-1 and TRBJ1-5; a weak D match, TRBD1 (5 bases). From germline, CDR1 is MNHNS and CDR2 SASEGT. V dropped 8 bases and J dropped 9 bases, with 17 bases sitting between them. This CDR3 spans 13 amino acids. CDR3 in amino acids: CASGTLRSPPQHF. The CDR3, as DNA: TGTGCCAGCGGGACCCTCCGATCGCCGCCCCAGCATTTT.

The chain uses TRBV30 and TRBJ2-1, with 7 positions matching TRBD1. This CDR3 region has 13 residues. The V gene end was trimmed by 3 bases and the J gene end by 9 bases; junction bases not matched to a gene: 8. Germline CDR1 reads GTSNPN; CDR2 reads SVGIG (reference sequence). The CDR3, as DNA: TGTGCCTGGAGAAAGACAGGGATGGGTGAGCAGTTCTTC. Amino acids: CAWRKTGMGEQFF. The full variable domain, completed using reference TRBV30 and TRBJ2-1, is SQTIHQWPATLVQPVGSPLSLECTVEGTSNPNLYWYRQAAGRGLQLLFYSVGIGQISSEVPQNLSASRPQDRQFILSSKKLLLSDSGFYLCAWRKTGMGEQFFGPGTRLTVL.

This chain connects TRBV7-9 to TRBJ2-3; the D gene is possibly TRBD1 (5 bases). The CDR3 spans 14 residues. Trimming removed 5 bases from V and 2 bases from J, with 11 bases in between. Per germline, CDR1 SEHNR and CDR2 FQNEAQ (reference sequence). CDR3 protein: CASSAGITTDTQYF. The CDR3 DNA reads TGTGCCAGCAGCGCAGGGATAACCACAGATACGCAGTATTTT.

The chain is built from TRBV28 and TRBJ2-5; no clear D. The tail of the sequence fits TRBJ2-7 better, so the J call may be wrong. Germline CDR1 is MDHEN and CDR2 is SYDVKM. This CDR3 is built from 15 residues. The CDR3 nucleotides read TGTGCCAGCAAACCTCCCTCACCTAGGTCATACGAGCAGTACTTC. It yields the protein CASKPPSPRSYEQYF.

The rearrangement links TRBV4-2 to TRBJ2-7; 7 nucleotides agree with TRBD2. Losses at the gene ends were 1 base for V and 0 bases for J; bases not matched to a gene: 9. The germline gives CDR1 LGHNA, CDR2 YNFKEQ. This CDR3 has 17 residues. The CDR3 loop is CASSQGHSSGNSYEQYF. In nucleotides, the CDR3 is TGTGCCAGCAGCCAAGGCCATTCTAGCGGAAACTCCTACGAGCAGTACTTC.

The chain links TRBV19 to TRBJ1-4; D is ambiguous. With 5 bases removed from V and 8 bases from J, the gap between germline ends came to 15 bases. The CDR3 consists of 14 residues. The V gene's germline CDR1 is LNHDA and CDR2 SQIVND (reference sequence). CDR3 amino acids: CASSFPGIGEKLFF. In DNA, the CDR3 is TGTGCCAGTAGTTTTCCGGGGATCGGGGAAAAACTGTTTTTT.

This rearrangement joins TRBV10-3 to TRBJ1-2, with TRBD1 matching 9 bases. Germline V lookup: CDR1 ENHRY, CDR2 SYGVKD. The V gene end was trimmed by 3 bases and the J gene end by 4 bases; junction bases not matched to a gene: 3. The CDR3 covers 14 residues. CDR3 nucleotide sequence: TGTGCCATCAGTGACCGGGACAGGGTCTATGGCTACACCTTC. Its protein product is CAISDRDRVYGYTF.

The chain carries TRBV29-1 and TRBJ1-1; 9 bases map to TRBD1. Germline loops: CDR1 SQVTM, CDR2 ANQGSEA. V lost 6 bases to trimming and J lost 3 bases; unmatched junction nucleotides: 5. This CDR3 is built from 13 residues. The CDR3, as DNA: TGCAGCGTCATTGGGACAGGGTACACTGAAGCTTTCTTT. It is translated as CSVIGTGYTEAFF. Variable domain in full (rest from reference TRBV29-1 and TRBJ1-1): SAVISQKPSRDICQRGTSLTIQCQVDSQVTMMFWYRQQPGQSLTLIATANQGSEATYESGFVIDKFPISRPNLTFSTLTVSNMSPEDSSIYLCSVIGTGYTEAFFGQGTRLTVV.

The rearrangement links TRBV28 to TRBJ1-3; 10 bases line up with TRBD1. The CDR3 totals 15 residues. Germline loops: CDR1 MDHEN, CDR2 SYDVKM. V was pared by 6 bases and J by 7 bases, with 9 bases of the junction left unmatched. CDR3 DNA: TGTGCCAGCAGATCCAGACAGGGGGCATGGAACACCATATATTTT. Translating it yields CASRSRQGAWNTIYF.